This record looks at one T cell receptor (beta chain) sequence and its context. Its specific antigen is unknown. No base quality values were provided; no much bigger clone lies one nucleotide off. This record belongs to a study of cytomegalovirus exposure and HLA in healthy donors (dated by TCRdb to 2016 to 2017). Context from the whole study: According to an earlier analysis of 550 to 700 of the donors, some 180 million T cells yielded approximately 120 million unique TCR beta sequences and around 280 Gb of sequence data. Because of strong linkage in the cohort, 4 to 6 DR-DQ haplotypes were treated as single units for association and clustering. An early release that covered about 600 HLA-typed donors contained around 330 gigabases of sequencing data and tens of millions of unique TCR sequences. Alongside the repertoire data, information on donor age, sex, ethnicity and CMV serostatus was compiled. Typing coverage differed by locus: A, B, C, DRB1 and DQB1 were typed in about 620-630 donors, DQA1 in 522, DPA1 in some 610, and DPB1 in approximately 450. To predict cytomegalovirus infection status, the study combined high-throughput TCR immunosequencing, statistical association of individual TCRs with disease status, and machine learning. Every repertoire in the discovery cohort had been generated on one and the same sequencing platform. Using immunosequencing, the study profiled T cell repertoires from about 610 subjects and related those repertoires to cytomegalovirus serostatus. The genetic ancestry cluster associated with self-reported Caucasian donors included 81% of the 300 to 450 genotyped donors. To decide whether each TCR beta V gene segment behaved as functional or pseudogenic, an earlier analysis of some 600 of the donors relied on high-throughput TCR beta sequencing. In a later genetic analysis, genome-wide SNP genotypes for about 55% of the roughly 700 donors were used, and that subset was treated as a discovery cohort. In a later analysis, previously published TCR beta repertoires from several hundred donors were re-analyzed and high-resolution HLA genotyping was added so that TCR occurrence patterns could be studied. HLA typing covered class I and class II loci at four-digit resolution. Among roughly 400 genotyped donors of the cohort, an average of approximately 200,000 unique TCR beta nucleotide sequences was sequenced per donor, of which roughly 17% were non-productive. A separate validation cohort of roughly 130 different subjects was used in addition to the roughly 700-subject first cohort. The study aimed to test whether signatures of past pathogen exposure could be identified by cataloging public T cell receptors. Rather than drawing on any new phenotypic data, the later analysis identified candidate immune exposures from TCR beta sequences and the way those sequences occurred across donors. On the study overall, not on this receptor specifically: Most TCR sequences were observed very rarely across donors, whereas some public TCRs were present in many individuals. A later analysis reported that several top co-occurrence clusters appeared linked to parvovirus B19, influenza, CMV and Epstein-Barr virus. Because the 87-base-pair reads could not distinguish some IMGT-functional V segments, including TRBV6-2 and TRBV6-3, those segments were excluded. A later genetic analysis reported fewer N-insertions in productive TCRs among donors in an Asian-associated ancestry cluster than the roughly 620-donor mean. Because some donors lacked HLA typing at each locus, the association tests relied only on the typed subset. The classifier was reported to diagnose cytomegalovirus status with high specificity and sensitivity in both the original and validation cohorts. The study gave a list of some 150 TCR beta chains associated with cytomegalovirus. Over 15 rarely observed V segments, including chromosome 9 orphons, were excluded from the earlier analysis of 550 to 700 of the donors because counts were too low. Immune exposure information for the cohort was limited to CMV serostatus. Correlated functional status among segregating V segments might be attributable to linkage disequilibrium, but an unknown experimental factor could not be ruled out. A later analysis found that TCR association rates varied across HLA loci, with DRB1 alleles showing the most associated TCRs and HLA-C alleles the fewest. Compared with equally common non-associated chains, HLA-associated TCR beta chains in a later analysis were more clonally expanded and had lower generation probabilities. A later analysis found that most CMV-associated TCR beta chains appeared HLA-restricted, with HLA associations seemingly driven largely by CMV exposure. Three of the identified cytomegalovirus-associated TCR beta chains were confirmed in vitro to be specific for cytomegalovirus antigens. The cohort was sequenced for TCR beta chains only, and without alpha or paired-chain data the features that could be detected were limited. Presence/absence analyses assumed roughly uniform sequencing depth across donors, an assumption that may not hold. A later analysis associated about 18,000 TCR beta sequences with specific HLA alleles at a false discovery rate of 0.05. Assigning TCR associations to individual alleles was difficult when HLA alleles, especially DR and DQ, strongly co-occurred. It was suggested by the authors that the approach could potentially be generalized to other disease states and immunological phenotypes. A cluster of highly shared sequence variants was judged likely to represent a technical artifact of the sequencing pipeline. A further reported finding was that TCR beta sequences accurately predicted the HLA-A and HLA-B alleles for most subjects in the first cohort. V-gene and J-gene trimming of TCR beta chains was associated with a missense DCLRE1C variant in a later genetic analysis, and the association was replicated in an independent cohort. An earlier analysis of 587 of the donors showed that most TCR beta V segments appeared in productive rearrangements either about 87% or about 30% of the time, which broadly matched IMGT annotations.

There are 17 amino acids in the CDR3, from cysteine to phenylalanine inclusive. The CDR3 DNA has 51 bases and is translated from base 1. Ends trimmed: V by 4 bases, J by 7 bases; bases unmatched to a gene: 14. The germline V gene yields SGHTA for CDR1 and FQGNSA for CDR2. The cohort comprised some 680 healthy bone marrow donors. At the time of sampling, every cohort member was nominally healthy, though immune exposures that went unrecorded were likely present. The donor tested CMV seropositive and was one of the 289 seropositive cohort members. A peripheral blood sample was provided by each donor, and peripheral blood mononuclear cells were used for TCR beta sequencing. Genomic DNA was extracted from the blood cell samples with the Qiagen DNeasy Blood Extraction Kit. The method behind the library was the immunoSEQ multiplex PCR assay. A mixture of 60 forward primers for TCR Vbeta segments and 13 reverse primers for TCR Jbeta segments was used in the multiplex PCR. The CDR3 region of rearranged TCR beta genes was amplified from genomic DNA with a multiplex PCR assay. Amplified TCR beta libraries were sequenced as 87-base-pair reads on the Illumina HiSeq System. The paper's processing steps were these. Across the 640 or so repertoires, a later analysis counted some 80 million unique TCR beta chains, around 11 million of which were shared by at least two donors. Raw reads were error-corrected and collapsed into unique sequences by a nearest-neighbor algorithm in which closely related sequences were merged to remove PCR and sequencing errors. V, D and J gene segments were assigned by aligning CDR3 sequences to IMGT reference sequences. For a sequence to be retained, at least a six-nucleotide match to both a V gene segment and a J gene segment was required. A rearrangement was called productive if the CDR3 had no stop codons and remained in frame with V and J, and every other rearrangement was called non-productive. CDR3 was defined according to IMGT convention as the region running from the second conserved V-encoded cysteine to the conserved J-encoded phenylalanine. In an earlier analysis of 550 to 650 of the donors, sequences lacking an unambiguous match to a single V gene segment were excluded. An earlier analysis of over 450 of the donors classified V segments as functional when productive rearrangements were above 56.7% and as segregating when the standard deviation between donors was above 5%. To diagnose cytomegalovirus status from the catalog of TCR beta chain sequences, a statistical classification framework was built. In a later analysis, TCR nucleotide sequences were compared against IMGT/GENE-DB human TR gene sequences so that V and J genes could be assigned. The TCRdist pipeline was used in a later analysis to assign CDR3 sequences and most-parsimonious VDJ recombination scenarios. In a later analysis, every TCR beta chain was defined by the combination of its CDR3 amino acid sequence and its V-gene family, and reads without a unique V-gene family were dropped. To address suspected cross-contamination and a sequencing artifact, a later analysis removed 592 highly shared, low-generation-probability nucleotide sequences. In a later analysis, a clonal expansion index was calculated for each public chain from normalized within-repertoire ranks of inferred template counts. In a later analysis, generation probabilities were computed with a VDJ recombination model fitted to out-of-frame rearrangements, and the resulting probabilities were checked against IGoR. In a later analysis, hypergeometric tests were used to score TCR-TCR, TCR-HLA and TCR-CMV co-occurrence, with a repertoire-size bias correction applied to TCR pairs. A later analysis estimated false discovery rates by permuting HLA or CMV assignments 20 times. A later analysis grouped co-occurring TCRs with DBSCAN, adding TCRdist sequence similarity when clustering within HLA-allele-positive subsets. Repertoires with fewer than 30,000 or more than 120,000 public chains, plus five repertoires with anomalous nucleotide sharing, were excluded from co-occurrence clustering. TCRdb provides this immuneACCESS table in a form limited to in-frame rearrangements. Some clones are lacking; in checked studies, under half of them reflect an unresolved V gene, and why the rest are absent is not known. V and J calls and clone size are copied from that table; D and trimming were computed from the DNA. Across this sample there are fewer than 250,000 clones, with around 84% seen only once. The ten biggest clones cover around 3.6% of the sample.

The receptor was derived from a man between 35 and 55 years old in good health and CMV-seropositive. The specimen sequenced was PBMCs. The rearranged chain carries TRBV7-2 and TRBJ2-1; 9 nucleotides in the junction match TRBD2. CDR3 region: CASSSTLAGAPGNEQFF. The DNA reads as follows: TGTGCCAGCAGCTCGACCTTAGCGGGAGCGCCGGGGAATGAGCAGTTCTTC.